Listed below are T cell receptor beta chains from one sample, sequenced in a study of human T cells and chemical hapten exposure. A single record per CDR3 protein comes from TCRdb applying MiXCR to the RACE reads. The sample lists fewer than 100,000 distinct CDR3 sequences, approximately 9.3% occurring once. The material sequenced was whole blood, taken in connection with sensitization to the hapten diphenylcyclopropenone (DPC). The receptors come from a woman aged 35 to 49 with alopecia areata. Some clones in this sample may be carry-over from other donors' samples. The CDR3 runs from the conserved cysteine through the conserved F or W. The D gene is left open where the match is weak. Clone size is shown for a subset of rows, as once, few, many or a class of expanded clone.

j_call v_call d_call clone_size cdr3_nt cdr3_aa
TRBJ1-6 TRBV5-4 TRBD1 few TGTGCCAGCAGCGAGGGACAGAGCTATAATTCACCCCTCCACTTT CASSEGQSYNSPLHF
TRBJ2-1 TRBV11-2 TRBD2 few TGTGCCAGCAGCTTATGGGGTAGCGGGAGTAGTAGCGATGAGCAGTTCTTC CASSLWGSGSSSDEQFF
TRBJ2-5 TRBV7-2 NA many TGTGCCAGCAGACGCCGGGCTAGCCAGGGGTCAGAGACCCAGTACTTC CASRRRASQGSETQYF
TRBJ2-4 TRBV29-1 NA NA TGCAGCGTCCCCGGGGCGGCCAAAAACATTCAGTACTTC CSVPGAAKNIQYF
TRBJ2-2 TRBV12-5 TRBD2 few TGTGCTAGTGGTTTGGATCCCACCGGGACTAGCGGGAGTAAGACCGGGGAGCTGTTTTTT CASGLDPTGTSGSKTGELFF
TRBJ1-5 TRBV18 TRBD1 many TGTGCCAGCTCACCACGAAACAGGGGGCTGGGTCAGCCCCAGCATTTT CASSPRNRGLGQPQHF
TRBJ1-1 TRBV18 NA many TGTGCCAGCTCGCCACAAGGGGAACACACTGAAGCTTTCTTT CASSPQGEHTEAFF
TRBJ2-2 TRBV5-1 NA few TGCGCCAGCAGCCTAGACACGATATCCTTTGCCGGGGAGCTGTTTTTT CASSLDTISFAGELFF
TRBJ2-1 TRBV6-5 NA many TGTGCCAGCAGAAAAGACAGGATCGCGTTCTTC CASRKDRIAFF
TRBJ2-4 TRBV28 NA many TGTGCCAGCCGAGAGGGGTCTGCCAAAAACATTCAGTACTTC CASREGSAKNIQYF
TRBJ2-4 TRBV25-1 NA few TGTGCCAGCAGTGAGTCCTCAGATCTAGCCAAAAACATTCAGTACTTC CASSESSDLAKNIQYF
TRBJ2-1 TRBV3-1 NA many TGTGCCAGCAGCCCTCAACTAGTATCCTACAATGAGCAGTTCTTC CASSPQLVSYNEQFF
TRBJ2-1 TRBV20-1 TRBD2 many TGCAGTGCACCAGGACTAGCGGCTGGAAATGAGCAGTTCTTC CSAPGLAAGNEQFF
TRBJ1-5 TRBV28 NA NA TGTGCCAGCACCCGGGGGCAGGGTCAGCCCCAGCATTTT CASTRGQGQPQHF
TRBJ2-5 TRBV5-1 NA few TGCGCCAGCAGCTTCCAGGTACAAGAGACCCAGTACTTC CASSFQVQETQYF
TRBJ2-1 TRBV11-2 NA NA TGTGCCAGCAGCTTAGTCTATGAGCAGTTCTTC CASSLVYEQFF